The 29 T cell receptor beta chains presented below share a single source sample, sequenced in a study of T cell responses to AZD1222 COVID-19 vaccine. The data were produced by immunoSEQ multiplex PCR, yet TCRdb's version contains in-frame clones alone and is incomplete. Altogether over 110,000 clones are present, 93% being singletons, with the ten largest covering approximately 5.3%. Sequenced here: peripheral blood, sampled on day 0 of AZD1222 vaccination. The origin of the receptors is an adult in good health.

The V call is TRBV11-2, the J call TRBJ2-5; perhaps D is TRBD1 or TRBD2 (5 bases each). V lost 7 bases to trimming and J lost 1 base, with 16 bases between them. Looked up from germline, CDR1 is SGHAT and CDR2 is FQNNGV. The CDR3 runs 15 residues. In DNA, the CDR3 is TGTGCCAGCACCCTAGGGACGACTTCCCAAGAGACCCAGTACTTC. Translation gives CASTLGTTSQETQYF.

This chain links TRBV7-3 with TRBJ2-1, with a possible D match to TRBD2 (5 bases). Germline CDR1 and CDR2: SGHTA and FQGTGA. Trimming took 5 bases from V and 5 from J, leaving 16 bases between them. This CDR3 is 15 amino acids long. The CDR3, as DNA: TGTGCCAGCAGCCCCAATCGCGGGCGCAACAATGAGCAGTTCTTC. Translation gives CASSPNRGRNNEQFF.

The V call is TRBV9, the J call TRBJ2-7; tentative D call: TRBD2 (6 bases). V lost 3 bases and J lost 0, with 10 bases in between. In germline, CDR1 is SGDLS, CDR2 YYNGEE. The CDR3 is made up of 14 amino acids. The CDR3 DNA follows: TGTGCCAGCAGCGAGGCGGGATCCTCCTACGAGCAGTACTTC. It specifies CASSEAGSSYEQYF.

The CDR3 DNA follows: TGTGCCAGTAGTATACGGGGGACCGCCTACAATGAGCAGTTCTTC. This sequence encodes CASSIRGTAYNEQFF. This sequence joins TRBV19 and TRBJ2-1; D is possibly TRBD2 (6 bases). CDR1 is LNHDA and CDR2 is SQIVND in the germline V gene (reference sequence). V was trimmed by 2 bases and J by 2 bases, leaving 10 bases between them. CDR3 length: 15 amino acids.

V is TRBV6-5 and J is TRBJ1-1; D remains ambiguous. The CDR3 consists of 14 residues. The V gene's germline CDR1 is MNHEY and CDR2 SVGAGI. Trimming shortened V by 5 bases and J by 4 bases, and 14 bases separated the two germline ends. The CDR3 DNA sequence: TGTGCCAGCAGTCAACTGAGGGTCGGCACTGAAGCTTTCTTT. This encodes CASSQLRVGTEAFF.

The chain couples TRBV30 to TRBJ2-7; D gene uncertain. Trimming shortened V by 1 base and J by 0 bases, and 4 bases separated the two germline ends. Germline lookup yields CDR1 GTSNPN and CDR2 SVGIG (reference sequence). The CDR3 loop spans 12 amino acids. The CDR3, as DNA: TGTGCCTGGAGTGATAGCTCCTACGAGCAGTACTTC. Translation gives CAWSDSSYEQYF.

V is TRBV7-9 and J is TRBJ1-1; TRBD1 might be the D (6 bases). This CDR3 contains 15 residues. Germline V lookup: CDR1 SEHNR, CDR2 FQNEAQ (reference sequence). With 5 bases removed from V and 3 bases from J, the gap between germline ends came to 16 bases. The CDR3 DNA is TGTGCCAGCAGCATCCGTCAAGGGGGTTACACTGAAGCTTTCTTT. Translation gives CASSIRQGGYTEAFF. The full variable domain, with the rest looked up from reference TRBV7-9 and TRBJ1-1, is DTGVSQNPRHKITKRGQNVTFRCDPISEHNRLYWYRQTLGQGPEFLTYFQNEAQLEKSRLLSDRFSAERPKGSFSTLEIQRTEQGDSAMYLCASSIRQGGYTEAFFGQGTRLTVV.

J is TRBJ2-1 and V is TRBV15; D may match TRBD1 or TRBD2 (5 bases each). CDR1 is LNHNV and CDR2 is YYDKDF in the germline V gene (reference sequence). Trimming pared 0 bases from V and 6 bases from J, leaving 9 bases between. This CDR3 contains 14 residues. The CDR3 region is CATSRDAGTNEQFF. CDR3 nucleotide sequence: TGTGCCACCAGCAGAGATGCTGGGACCAATGAGCAGTTCTTC.

The chain links TRBV7-8 to TRBJ2-1; possibly TRBD1 for D (5 bases). The length of the CDR3 is 13 residues. The ends were cut back, 1 base at V and 8 bases at J, with 9 bases in the middle. Germline CDR1 and CDR2: SGHVS and FQNEAQ. The CDR3 nucleotides read TGTGCCAGCAGCTTAGGGCAGGGCTATGAGCAGTTCTTC. This encodes CASSLGQGYEQFF.

The V call is TRBV18, the J call TRBJ2-7; TRBD1 matches 9 bases. This CDR3 spans 15 amino acids. The V gene end was trimmed by 3 bases and the J gene end by 4 bases; junction bases not matched to a gene: 7. Germline loops: CDR1 KGHSH, CDR2 LQKENI. Written as DNA, the CDR3 is TGTGCCAGCTCACCGACGGGACAGGGAGTGTACGAGCAGTACTTC. Translation: CASSPTGQGVYEQYF.

V usage is TRBV5-4 and J usage is TRBJ2-7, with 8 bases matching TRBD2. Germline V gene sequence: CDR1 SGHNT, CDR2 YYREEE (reference sequence). With V trimmed by 3 bases and J by 6 bases, 5 bases remained unmatched. CDR3 length: 13 residues. DNA of the CDR3: TGTGCCAGCAGCTCCGGGACTAGTGTCGAGCAGTACTTC. This sequence encodes CASSSGTSVEQYF.

The chain has TRBV28 and TRBJ2-1, with a possible D match to TRBD2 (7 bases). Trimming cost V 3 bases and J 3 bases, with 15 bases left between them. The CDR3 consists of 16 residues. Germline V gives CDR1 MDHEN, CDR2 SYDVKM. The CDR3 reads CASSFIWGGVYNEQFF. The CDR3 coding sequence is TGTGCCAGCAGTTTTATCTGGGGGGGCGTCTACAATGAGCAGTTCTTC.

V gene TRBV27 combines with J gene TRBJ2-2; D possibly corresponds to TRBD2 (6 bases). CDR1 and CDR2 (germline): MNHEY, SMNVEV (reference sequence). This CDR3 is 16 amino acids long. Trimming stripped 4 bases from V and 3 bases from J, with 15 bases between. The CDR3 DNA reads TGTGCCAGCAGTTCCGCGGGTAGCGGTTACACCGGGGAGCTGTTTTTT. Amino acid sequence: CASSSAGSGYTGELFF.

The chain has TRBV7-3 and TRBJ1-2, with a possible D match to TRBD1 (5 bases). Per the germline V gene, CDR1 is SGHTA and CDR2 is FQGTGA. The V and J ends lost 6 bases and 8 bases respectively, with 16 bases between them. This CDR3 has 13 residues. The chain's CDR3 is CASSPGWGSGYTF. The CDR3 DNA reads as TGTGCCAGCAGTCCCGGGTGGGGCTCCGGCTACACCTTC.

This chain connects TRBV7-2 to TRBJ1-2; possibly TRBD1 for D (5 bases). This CDR3 has 13 amino acids. V gave up 5 bases and J gave up 5 bases, with 12 bases separating them. CDR1 and CDR2 (germline): SGHTA, FQGNSA. The CDR3 protein is CASSRSGPYGYTF. CDR3 in DNA: TGTGCCAGCAGCCGATCGGGGCCTTATGGCTACACCTTC.

J is TRBJ1-2 and V is TRBV6-1; 9 bases are shared with TRBD1. V shed 4 bases and J 6 bases; nucleotides not matched to a gene: 12. The CDR3 totals 16 residues. Per the germline V gene, CDR1 is MNHNS and CDR2 is SASEGT. This chain's CDR3 is CASSGYGQGKGDGYTF. DNA of the CDR3: TGTGCCAGCAGTGGCTACGGACAGGGGAAAGGAGATGGCTACACCTTC.

The chain is built from TRBV7-2 and TRBJ2-1; possibly TRBD1 for D (7 bases). Germline V CDR1 and CDR2: SGHTA, FQGNSA. The CDR3 length is 16 residues. The V end lost 3 bases, the J end lost 1 base, and 13 bases lay between the germline ends. The CDR3 reads CASSFISGGSYNEQFF. The CDR3, as DNA: TGTGCCAGCAGCTTTATATCAGGGGGGTCCTACAATGAGCAGTTCTTC. Combining the CDR3 with reference TRBV7-2 and TRBJ2-1 gives the whole variable domain GAGVSQSPSNKVTEKGKDVELRCDPISGHTALYWYRQSLGQGLEFLIYFQGNSAPDKSGLPSDRFSAERTGGSVSTLTIQRTQQEDSAVYLCASSFISGGSYNEQFFGPGTRLTVL.

The chain combines TRBV4-3 with TRBJ1-2; TRBD1 is a possible D gene (5 bases). The V end was cut by 5 bases, the J end by 2 bases, with 9 bases between. CDR1 LGHNA and CDR2 YSLEER come from the germline V gene. This CDR3 comprises 13 residues. The CDR3 protein is CASSSEGNYGYTF. Written as DNA, the CDR3 is TGCGCCAGCAGCTCGGAGGGGAACTATGGCTACACCTTC.

The chain employs TRBV11-2 and TRBJ2-5; 9 positions agree with TRBD2. The germline CDR1 and CDR2 sequences are SGHAT and FQNNGV. Trimming cost V 5 bases and J 5 bases; bases outside gene matches: 12. There are 16 residues in the CDR3. The CDR3 bases are TGTGCCAGCAGCCCTGGGGCTAGCGGGGCCCAGGAGACCCAGTACTTC. It codes for CASSPGASGAQETQYF.

The chain recombines TRBV3-1 (or the pseudogene TRBV3-2) with TRBJ2-5, with a weak D call TRBD2 (5 bases). The length of the CDR3 is 13 residues. Germline CDR1 LGHDT, CDR2 YNNKEL (reference sequence). V lost 4 bases to trimming and J lost 3 bases, with 9 bases between them. In DNA, the CDR3 is TGTGCCAGCAGCCCCGGGATTAAAGAGACCCAGTACTTC. This sequence encodes CASSPGIKETQYF.

The chain links TRBV7-9 to TRBJ2-7, with 10 bases identical to TRBD1. This CDR3 comprises 15 residues. Germline CDR1 and CDR2: SEHNR and FQNEAQ (reference sequence). V lost 1 base to trimming and J lost 6 bases; unmatched junction nucleotides: 6. The CDR3 sequence: CASSLVVGQGFEQYF. CDR3 bases: TGTGCCAGCAGCTTAGTGGTGGGACAGGGGTTCGAGCAGTACTTC.

The CDR3 here is CASSLVGGLAGNTIYF. DNA for the CDR3: TGCGCCAGCAGCTTGGTTGGGGGTCTGGCTGGAAACACCATATATTTT. J is TRBJ1-3 and V is TRBV5-1; possible D gene TRBD1, 5 bases. V was pared by 0 bases and J by 2 bases, with 12 bases between. CDR3 length: 16 residues. Per germline, CDR1 SGHRS and CDR2 YFSETQ.

The chain couples TRBV4-1 to TRBJ1-2; D uncertain. The CDR3 runs to 17 residues. Germline CDR1 and CDR2: MGHRA and YSYEKL. Trimming stripped 0 bases from V and 4 bases from J, with 18 bases between. The CDR3 region has the DNA TGCGCCAGCAGCCAAGATGAGGCCCCCGGGCTGGGCTATGGCTACACCTTC. Amino acids: CASSQDEAPGLGYGYTF.

V usage is TRBV5-6 and J usage is TRBJ2-1; 9 bases are shared with TRBD2. Germline V gives CDR1 SGHDT, CDR2 YYEEEE. CDR3 size: 17 residues. The V gene end was trimmed by 1 base and the J gene end by 4 bases; junction bases not matched to a gene: 9. The CDR3 nucleotides are TGTGCCAGCAGCTTGCTGCCAAGTAGCGGGAGTTACAATGAGCAGTTCTTC. Its protein is CASSLLPSSGSYNEQFF.

This sequence joins TRBV7-2 and TRBJ1-5; no definite D call. Germline V CDR1 and CDR2: SGHTA, FQGNSA. The CDR3 length is 13 residues. Trimming removed 2 bases at V and 1 base at J, with 3 bases between. The CDR3 here is CASSLRSNQPQHF. The DNA for the CDR3 is TGTGCCAGCAGCTTAAGAAGCAATCAGCCCCAGCATTTT.

This clone was counted once. The rearrangement links TRBV5-1 to TRBJ1-1, with D perhaps matching TRBD1 (6 bases). CDR3 size: 14 residues. V was cut by 1 base and J by 4 bases, with 11 bases left in between. The germline gives CDR1 SGHRS, CDR2 YFSETQ. CDR3 protein: CASSLTGKGTEAFF. The DNA of the CDR3 is TGCGCCAGCAGCTTGACAGGGAAGGGCACTGAAGCTTTCTTT.

This sequence joins TRBV12-3 or TRBV12-4 and TRBJ1-1; TRBD1 might be the D (5 bases). The CDR3 has 12 residues. The V end lost 2 bases, the J end lost 7 bases, and 8 bases lay between the germline ends. CDR3 DNA sequence: TGTGCCAGCAGTTTACGACAGATTGAAGCTTTCTTT. It yields the protein CASSLRQIEAFF.

The chain has TRBV5-6 and TRBJ1-4; 7 bases agree with TRBD1. This CDR3 has 14 amino acids. Germline loops: CDR1 SGHDT, CDR2 YYEEEE. V was clipped by 5 bases and J by 4 bases; unmatched bases: 5. The CDR3 is CASSSGTVNEKLFF. As DNA, the CDR3 is TGTGCCAGCAGTTCCGGGACAGTTAATGAAAAACTGTTTTTT.

The chain carries TRBV12-3 or TRBV12-4 and TRBJ1-1; no clear D gene. V was clipped by 10 bases and J by 0 bases, with 9 bases between them. The CDR3 runs to 12 residues. CDR3 bases: TGTGCCACCTCGAAATTGAACACTGAAGCTTTCTTT. It specifies CATSKLNTEAFF.